The T cell receptor (beta chain) described here comes from a study of cytomegalovirus exposure and HLA in healthy donors. Looking at the study overall: Among the approximately 420 donors who were genotyped, approximately 76% fell in the genetic ancestry cluster that is associated with self-reported Caucasian donors. Study observations and caveats: Later on, a genetic analysis was performed. It linked a missense variant in DCLRE1C with V- and J-gene trimming of TCR beta. TCR beta chains associated with HLA were, in a later analysis, more clonally expanded than equally common others. Most TCR sequences proved rare, with some public TCRs found in many donors.

The PCR was carried out with 60 Vbeta primers and 13 Jbeta primers. This table comes from immunoSEQ multiplex PCR, and its TCRdb copy is limited to in-frame clones, with some not included. Among about 94,000 clones, roughly three fifths were seen once, and the ten largest hold 3.9%. This clone turned up a few times. Its antigen is undetermined. The specimen was PBMCs. This clonotype originated in a man aged 25-40 years in good health and CMV-seronegative.

The CDR3, as DNA: TGCGCCAGCAGCCCCGCGGACAGGACCCTCTCTGGAAACACCATATATTTT. It translates to CASSPADRTLSGNTIYF. The chain carries TRBV5-1 and TRBJ1-3; 7 bases line up with TRBD1. V was clipped by 4 bases and J by 0 bases; unmatched bases: 10. This CDR3 is 17 amino acids long. Germline V gives CDR1 SGHRS, CDR2 YFSETQ.